This T cell receptor (beta chain) originates from a study of blood T cell repertoires in COVID-19. In the study overall: Specimens from acute and convalescent COVID-19 originated in the United States, Italy and Spain.

The length of the CDR3 is 17 residues. V was pared by 2 bases and J by 1 base, with 9 bases of the junction left unmatched. CDR1 and CDR2 from the germline V gene are ENHRY and SYGVKD. TCRdb's copy holds only in-frame clones and misses some; the assay was immunoSEQ multiplex PCR. The sample includes around 140,000 clones, around nine tenths of them seen just once. The specimen sequenced was peripheral blood. The genes are TRBV10-3 and TRBJ1-2; 8 positions agree with TRBD1. The sequence came from a human donor in a cohort sampled during active COVID-19. The CDR3 here is CAISEGKDRGYNYGYTF. CDR3 coding DNA: TGTGCCATCAGTGAGGGAAAAGACAGGGGATATAACTATGGCTACACCTTC.